The next 19 T cell receptor beta chains were all read from a single sample in a study of CD8 T cells in Susac syndrome. It was with random hexamers that roughly 0.5 to 1 ug RNA was reverse transcribed. A single record per CDR3 protein comes from TCRdb applying MiXCR to the immunoSEQ multiplex PCR reads. The data hold around 170,000 distinct CDR3 sequences, with 95% observed a single time. The sample was CD8+ T cells from PBMCs. The source of these receptors is a human donor with Susac syndrome.

The chain employs TRBV20-1 and TRBJ2-5; TRBD2 matches 8 bases. The CDR3 is 16 amino acids. The J segment lost 1 base and the V segment lost 0 bases, leaving 7 bases of the junction unmatched. CDR1 and CDR2 (germline): DFQATT, SNEGSKA (reference sequence). This CDR3 is CSARDGIAGLQETQYF. CDR3 DNA sequence: TGCAGTGCTAGAGATGGGATAGCGGGACTCCAAGAGACCCAGTACTTC.

The rearrangement uses TRBV9 and TRBJ2-7; 13 positions match TRBD2. CDR1 is SGDLS, CDR2 YYNGEE, per germline. The CDR3 sequence is 16 residues long. V was pared by 3 bases and J by 7 bases, with 10 bases of the junction left unmatched. The CDR3: CASSAHGLAGAGEQYF. In nucleotides, the CDR3 is TGTGCCAGCAGCGCCCATGGACTAGCGGGGGCGGGGGAGCAGTACTTC.

This sequence joins TRBV11-2 and TRBJ2-7; TRBD2 is a possible D gene (5 bases). V was trimmed by 3 bases and J by 3 bases, leaving 21 bases between them. Germline loops: CDR1 SGHAT, CDR2 FQNNGV. This CDR3 region has 17 residues. The CDR3 DNA follows: TGTGCCAGCAGCTTGTCCCCCGACGAGCGGCGGAACTACGAGCAGTACTTC. Amino acids: CASSLSPDERRNYEQYF. The whole variable domain, filled in from reference TRBV11-2 and TRBJ2-7, reads EAGVAQSPRYKIIEKRQSVAFWCNPISGHATLYWYQQILGQGPKLLIQFQNNGVVDDSQLPKDRFSAERLKGVDSTLKIQPAKLEDSAVYLCASSLSPDERRNYEQYFGPGTRLTVT.

This CDR3 reads CASRHRVNQPQHF. The DNA of the CDR3 is TGTGCCAGCAGGCACAGGGTAAATCAGCCCCAGCATTTT. The rearrangement uses TRBV28 and TRBJ1-5, with a possible D match to TRBD1 (6 bases). The CDR3 length is 13 residues. In germline, CDR1 is MDHEN, CDR2 SYDVKM. V was trimmed by 6 bases and J by 4 bases, leaving 10 bases between them.

This chain links TRBV29-1 with TRBJ2-7; D remains unclear. CDR3 length: 13 amino acids. Deletions cut 2 bases from V and 3 bases from J, with 11 bases between. The germline CDR1 and CDR2 sequences are SQVTM and ANQGSEA. In DNA, the CDR3 is TGCAGCGTTGAAAAGGGTAGTGGCTACGAGCAGTACTTC. It encodes CSVEKGSGYEQYF.

The V and J genes are TRBV6-1 and TRBJ2-5, with 10 bases aligning to TRBD2. The V segment lost 7 bases and the J segment 5 bases; nucleotides outside the gene matches: 16. Germline V gene sequence: CDR1 MNHNS, CDR2 SASEGT. The CDR3 length is 17 residues. For the CDR3, the DNA is TGTGCCAGCACTCTTCATCCACAAGCGGGAGGGCCGGAGACCCAGTACTTC. This gives the protein CASTLHPQAGGPETQYF.

This chain links TRBV4-2 with TRBJ2-2; 7 nucleotides agree with TRBD2. The J segment lost 5 bases and the V segment lost 0 bases, leaving 6 bases of the junction unmatched. Germline V gives CDR1 LGHNA, CDR2 YNFKEQ. The CDR3 runs to 16 residues. CDR3 in DNA: TGTGCCAGCAGCCAAGAAGCCAGCGGGGCGACCGGGGAGCTGTTTTTT. Amino acid sequence: CASSQEASGATGELFF.

The chain is built from TRBV20-1 and TRBJ2-1; D possibly corresponds to TRBD2 (6 bases). Trimming cost V 4 bases and J 9 bases, with 16 bases left between them. The germline V gene has CDR1 DFQATT and CDR2 SNEGSKA (reference sequence). CDR3 length equals 13 residues. CDR3: CSATVLLASEQFF. DNA of the CDR3: TGCAGTGCTACCGTCCTCCTAGCGAGTGAGCAGTTCTTC.

The J gene is TRBJ2-1, the V gene TRBV20-1; perhaps TRBD2 as D (6 bases). Between the trimmed V and J ends, which lost 0 bases and 4 bases, there was a span of 13 bases. Germline CDR1 is DFQATT and CDR2 is SNEGSKA (reference sequence). The CDR3 spans 15 residues. CDR3 nucleotide sequence: TGCAGTGCTAGAGAGTCTAGCGTAAATTACAATGAGCAGTTCTTC. Translating it yields CSARESSVNYNEQFF.

V and J are TRBV3-1 and TRBJ1-2; D not certain. V shed 4 bases and J shed 4 bases, with 10 bases lying between them. CDR1 and CDR2 (germline): LGHDT, YNNKEL (reference sequence). The CDR3 extends over 13 amino acids. The CDR3 region has the DNA TGTGCCAGCAGCCTCCAGGCCCGCTATGGCTACACCTTC. This codes for CASSLQARYGYTF.

The chain recombines TRBV4-1 with TRBJ2-1, with D hard to call. Trimming removed 0 bases at V and 0 bases at J, with 18 bases between. The germline gives CDR1 MGHRA, CDR2 YSYEKL. The CDR3 is 19 residues long. In nucleotides, the CDR3 is TGCGCCAGCAGCCAAGAGAGAACAGACCACCGGAGCTCCTACAATGAGCAGTTCTTC. Its protein product is CASSQERTDHRSSYNEQFF.

The rearrangement joins TRBV5-1 to TRBJ2-2; 14 positions agree with TRBD2. The CDR3 consists of 20 residues. The germline V gene encodes CDR1 SGHRS and CDR2 YFSETQ. Unmatched junction bases numbered 17, after V lost 4 bases and J lost 6 bases. The CDR3 DNA reads TGCGCCAGCAGCCCGGGACTAGCGGGAGAACATAGGGGGATCGCCGGGGAGCTGTTTTTT. It translates to CASSPGLAGEHRGIAGELFF.

The chain combines TRBV19 with TRBJ2-6; D unclear. This CDR3 has 14 residues. V dropped 6 bases and J dropped 0 bases, with 6 bases sitting between them. Per the germline V gene, CDR1 is LNHDA and CDR2 is SQIVND (reference sequence). CDR3: CASSRSSGANVLTF. The CDR3 DNA reads TGTGCCAGTAGCAGAAGCTCTGGGGCCAACGTCCTGACTTTC.

The chain joins TRBV7-3 to TRBJ2-1; D is unclear. This CDR3 is built from 15 residues. V shed 5 bases and J shed 4 bases, with 15 bases lying between them. Germline values: CDR1 SGHTA, CDR2 FQGTGA. CDR3 sequence reads: CASSLLDTGYNEQFF. The CDR3 nucleotides read TGTGCCAGCAGCCTTCTCGACACCGGTTACAATGAGCAGTTCTTC.

The chain recombines TRBV20-1 with TRBJ2-7, with a possible D match to TRBD1 (6 bases). V was trimmed by 6 bases and J by 3 bases, leaving 18 bases between them. Germline-derived CDR1 and CDR2 are DFQATT and SNEGSKA (reference sequence). This CDR3 contains 14 residues. CDR3 amino acids: CSAQEGVRGYEQYF. In nucleotides, the CDR3 is TGCAGTGCCCAAGAGGGGGTCAGGGGCTACGAGCAGTACTTC.

This clonotype was seen a single time. The genes are TRBV24-1 and TRBJ2-1; no definite D call. The V end was cut by 4 bases, the J end by 10 bases, with 7 bases between. Germline loops: CDR1 KGHDR, CDR2 SFDVKD. The length of the CDR3 is 11 residues. The DNA for the CDR3 is TGTGCCACCAGTGACAGGTCCGAGCAGTTCTTC. Translation: CATSDRSEQFF.

This chain joins TRBV5-1 and TRBJ2-7; maybe TRBD2 (6 bases). Germline V CDR1 and CDR2: SGHRS, YFSETQ. Trimming pared 1 base from V and 2 bases from J, leaving 19 bases between. CDR3 size: 17 residues. CDR3 DNA: TGCGCCAGCAGCTTGAACAGGTGGGGGGAGCTAACCTACGAGCAGTACTTC. This translates into CASSLNRWGELTYEQYF.

The genes are TRBV29-1 and TRBJ2-1, with 8 bases fitting TRBD1. The germline V gene has CDR1 SQVTM and CDR2 ANQGSEA. This CDR3 has 13 amino acids. V lost 2 bases and J lost 7; bases outside the gene matches: 4. The CDR3 spells CSVEQGAVNEQFF. As DNA, the CDR3 is TGCAGCGTTGAACAGGGGGCCGTAAATGAGCAGTTCTTC.

This clonotype was recorded once. This chain links TRBV28 with TRBJ1-1, with TRBD1 matching 8 bases. The CDR3 has 16 residues. The germline CDR1 and CDR2 sequences are MDHEN and SYDVKM. Trimming at V came to 3 bases and at J to 4 bases, leaving 10 bases not matched to a gene. Here the CDR3 DNA reads TGTGCCAGCAGTTTCCAACGACAGGGGATTGGCACTGAAGCTTTCTTT. This translates into CASSFQRQGIGTEAFF. The full variable domain, its missing parts supplied by reference TRBV28 and TRBJ1-1, is DVKVTQSSRYLVKRTGEKVFLECVQDMDHENMFWYRQDPGLGLRLIYFSYDVKMKEKGDIPEGYSVSREKKERFSLILESASTNQTSMYLCASSFQRQGIGTEAFFGQGTRLTVV.